A few counts support the clone carrying this T cell receptor beta chain. TCRdb passed the RT-PCR reads through MiXCR, listing each CDR3 protein once. The data hold 530,000 or so distinct CDR3 sequences, with 12% to 15% observed a single time. The data belong to a study of response to subunit inactivated influenza vaccine. The CDR3 consists of 14 residues. The germline V gene encodes CDR1 LGHNA and CDR2 YSLEER. The V gene lost 5 bases and the J gene lost 4 bases, with 15 bases spanning the gap. V and J are TRBV4-3 and TRBJ2-7; maybe TRBD2 (6 bases). The starting material was PBMCs from blood, obtained 11 to 12 days after vaccination. The origin of this receptor is a man aged 50-59 years who received an inactivated influenza vaccine. CDR3 nucleotides: TGCGCCAGCAGCTACGGGACTCCAGCATACGAGCAGTACTTC. Amino acid sequence: CASSYGTPAYEQYF.